The TCR beta chain under discussion was sequenced for a study of OX40 agonist ivuxolimab in advanced cancers. The overall study: Enrolled patients in dose escalation had cancers that were hepatocellular carcinoma, melanoma, renal cell or head and neck cancer.

TCRdb's table, derived via immunoSEQ multiplex PCR, lists solely in-frame clones and lacks some. Here the sample spans some 64,000 clones, about 83% being singletons. Blood sampling was done at baseline, cycle 4 day 1, and cycle 7 day 1. The source of this sequence is an adult with an advanced solid tumor such as melanoma, head and neck, liver or kidney cancer. Sample: CD4+ or CD8+ T cells sorted from blood, taken in a trial of the OX40 agonist ivuxolimab.

The DNA of the CDR3 is TGTGCCAGCCGTCGGACCCTCAGCAATCAGCCCCAGCATTTT. Protein: CASRRTLSNQPQHF. This chain connects TRBV28 to TRBJ1-5; no clear D. The CDR3 totals 14 residues. The germline V gene encodes CDR1 MDHEN and CDR2 SYDVKM. The V end was cut by 8 bases, the J end by 1 base, with 12 bases between.